This TCR beta chain was profiled in a study of cytomegalovirus exposure and HLA in healthy donors. The study ran its PCR with 60 Vbeta and 13 Jbeta primers. Profiling relied on immunoSEQ multiplex PCR, and the TCRdb table lists in-frame clones only, not all of them. The sample yields 170,000 or so clones, 70% to 75% seen once. V shed 5 bases and J shed 6 bases, with 14 bases lying between them. The CDR3 is made up of 14 amino acids. Germline loops: CDR1 LNHDA, CDR2 SQIVND (reference sequence). This sequence joins TRBV19 and TRBJ1-5; D is ambiguous. The material sequenced was PBMCs. The clonotype comes from a male donor in good health and CMV-seronegative. The CDR3 region is CASSRGAIGQPQHF. CDR3 nucleotide sequence: TGTGCCAGTAGTCGCGGCGCCATAGGTCAGCCCCAGCATTTT.